This entry concerns a single T cell receptor beta chain. In the authors' workflow: Amplifying reference gene primers gave estimates of nucleated cell counts. Method: immunoSEQ multiplex PCR; TCRdb's copy keeps in-frame clones and lacks some. V, J and clone size were drawn from that table, and D and trimming were deduced from the DNA. The profile covers around 270,000 clones, with over 75% appearing a single time and more than 3.5% taken by the ten largest. Cohort allocation depended upon clinical history that participants reported. The sample originates from a study of blood T cell repertoires in COVID-19. Per the germline V gene, CDR1 is SGHVS and CDR2 is FQNEAQ. This CDR3 is built from 14 residues. After removal of 5 bases from V and 2 bases from J, the junction contained 4 bases not matched to a gene.

This sequence joins TRBV7-8 and TRBJ2-3, with 7 bases aligning to TRBD1. Sequencing input: PBMCs or T cells enriched from blood (not recorded which). The sequence was collected from a young woman who had recovered from COVID-19. Here the CDR3 DNA reads TGTGCCAGCAGCCGGGACAGAAACACAGATACGCAGTATTTT. Amino acid sequence: CASSRDRNTDTQYF. Supplemented by reference TRBV7-8 and TRBJ2-3, the full variable domain reads GAGVSQSPRYKVAKRGQDVALRCDPISGHVSLFWYQQALGQGPEFLTYFQNEAQLDKSGLPSDRFFAERPEGSVSTLKIQRTQQEDSAVYLCASSRDRNTDTQYFGPGTRLTVL.